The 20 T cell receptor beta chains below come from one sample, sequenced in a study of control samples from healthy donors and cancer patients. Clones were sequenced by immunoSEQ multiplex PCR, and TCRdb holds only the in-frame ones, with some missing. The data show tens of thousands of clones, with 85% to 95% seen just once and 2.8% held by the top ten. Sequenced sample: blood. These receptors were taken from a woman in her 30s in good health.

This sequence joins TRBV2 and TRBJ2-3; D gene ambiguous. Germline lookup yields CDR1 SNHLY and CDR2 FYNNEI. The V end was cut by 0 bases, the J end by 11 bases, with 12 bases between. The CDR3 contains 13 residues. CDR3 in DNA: TGTGCCAGCAGTGAAGCGGAAGGAGAACGGCAGTATTTT. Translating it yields CASSEAEGERQYF.

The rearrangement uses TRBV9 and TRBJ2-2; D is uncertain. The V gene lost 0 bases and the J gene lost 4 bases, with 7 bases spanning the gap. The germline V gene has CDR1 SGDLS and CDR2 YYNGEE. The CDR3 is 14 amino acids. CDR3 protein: CASSVDSSTGELFF. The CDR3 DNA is TGTGCCAGCAGCGTAGATTCATCCACCGGGGAGCTGTTTTTT. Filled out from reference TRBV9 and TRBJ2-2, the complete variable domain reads DSGVTQTPKHLITATGQRVTLRCSPRSGDLSVYWYQQSLDQGLQFLIQYYNGEERAKGNILERFSAQQFPDLHSELNLSSLELGDSALYFCASSVDSSTGELFFGEGSRLTVL.

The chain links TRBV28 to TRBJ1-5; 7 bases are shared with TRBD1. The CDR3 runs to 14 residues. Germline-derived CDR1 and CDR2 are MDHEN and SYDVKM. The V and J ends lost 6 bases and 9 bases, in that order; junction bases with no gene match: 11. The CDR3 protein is CASSPQGPVRPQHF. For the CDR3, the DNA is TGTGCCAGCAGCCCACAGGGGCCTGTCCGGCCCCAGCATTTT. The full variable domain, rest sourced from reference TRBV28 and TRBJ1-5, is DVKVTQSSRYLVKRTGEKVFLECVQDMDHENMFWYRQDPGLGLRLIYFSYDVKMKEKGDIPEGYSVSREKKERFSLILESASTNQTSMYLCASSPQGPVRPQHFGDGTRLSIL.

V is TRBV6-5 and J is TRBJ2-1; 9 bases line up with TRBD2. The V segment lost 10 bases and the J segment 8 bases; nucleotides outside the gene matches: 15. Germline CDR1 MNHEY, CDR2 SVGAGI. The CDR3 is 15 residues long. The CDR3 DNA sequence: TGTGCCACCTACCTAGCGGGACATCACGAAGATGAGCAGTTCTTC. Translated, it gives CATYLAGHHEDEQFF.

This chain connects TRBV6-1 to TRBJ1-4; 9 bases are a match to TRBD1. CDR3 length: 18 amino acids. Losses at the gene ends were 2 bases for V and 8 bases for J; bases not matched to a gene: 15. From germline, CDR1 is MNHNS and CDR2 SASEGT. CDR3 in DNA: TGTGCCAGCAGTGAACAGCATCTCTGGGACAGGGCCTCAGAAAAACTGTTTTTT. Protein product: CASSEQHLWDRASEKLFF.

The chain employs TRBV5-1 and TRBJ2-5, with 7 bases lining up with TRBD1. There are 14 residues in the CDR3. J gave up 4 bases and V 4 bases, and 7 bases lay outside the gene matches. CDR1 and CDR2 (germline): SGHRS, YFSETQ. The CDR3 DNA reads TGCGCCAGCAGCGGGGACAGAGCAGGAGAGACCCAGTACTTC. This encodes CASSGDRAGETQYF.

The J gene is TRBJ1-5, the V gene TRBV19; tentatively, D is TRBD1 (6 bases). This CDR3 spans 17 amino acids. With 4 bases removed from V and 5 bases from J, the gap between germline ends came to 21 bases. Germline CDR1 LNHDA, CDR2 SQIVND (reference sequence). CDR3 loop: CASSTILQGTIDQPQHF. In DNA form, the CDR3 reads TGTGCCAGTAGTACGATTTTACAGGGCACTATTGATCAGCCCCAGCATTTT. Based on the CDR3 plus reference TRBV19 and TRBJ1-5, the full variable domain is DGGITQSPKYLFRKEGQNVTLSCEQNLNHDAMYWYRQDPGQGLRLIYYSQIVNDFQKGDIAEGYSVSREKKESFPLTVTSAQKNPTAFYLCASSTILQGTIDQPQHFGDGTRLSIL.

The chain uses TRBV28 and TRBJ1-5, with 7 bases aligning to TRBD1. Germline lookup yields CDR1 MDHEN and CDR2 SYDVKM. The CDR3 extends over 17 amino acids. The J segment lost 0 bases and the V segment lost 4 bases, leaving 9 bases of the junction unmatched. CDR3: CASSSTGAPYSNQPQHF. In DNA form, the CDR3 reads TGTGCCAGCAGTTCAACAGGGGCCCCGTATAGCAATCAGCCCCAGCATTTT.

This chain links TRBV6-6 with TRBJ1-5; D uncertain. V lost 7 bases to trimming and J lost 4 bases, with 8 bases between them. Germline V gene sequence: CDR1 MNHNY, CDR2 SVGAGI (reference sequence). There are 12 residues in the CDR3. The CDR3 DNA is TGTGCCAGCATGGTCCCAAATCAGCCCCAGCATTTT. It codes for CASMVPNQPQHF.

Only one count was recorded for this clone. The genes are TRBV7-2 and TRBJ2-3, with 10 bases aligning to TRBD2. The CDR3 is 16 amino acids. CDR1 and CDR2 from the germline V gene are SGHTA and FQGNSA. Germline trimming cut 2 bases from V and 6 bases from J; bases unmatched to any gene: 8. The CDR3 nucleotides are TGTGCCAGCAGCTTACAGGAGCGGGGGGGCCGCGATACGCAGTATTTT. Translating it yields CASSLQERGGRDTQYF.

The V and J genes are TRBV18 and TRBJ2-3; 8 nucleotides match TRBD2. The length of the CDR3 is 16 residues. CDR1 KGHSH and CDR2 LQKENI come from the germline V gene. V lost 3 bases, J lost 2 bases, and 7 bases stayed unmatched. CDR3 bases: TGTGCCAGCTCACCTTTAGCGGGGCTTTTCACAGATACGCAGTATTTT. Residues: CASSPLAGLFTDTQYF.

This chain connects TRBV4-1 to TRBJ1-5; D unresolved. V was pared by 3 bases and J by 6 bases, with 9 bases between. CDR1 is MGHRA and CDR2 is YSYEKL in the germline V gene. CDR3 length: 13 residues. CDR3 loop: CASSQTEGQPQHF. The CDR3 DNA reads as TGCGCCAGCAGCCAGACCGAGGGTCAGCCCCAGCATTTT.

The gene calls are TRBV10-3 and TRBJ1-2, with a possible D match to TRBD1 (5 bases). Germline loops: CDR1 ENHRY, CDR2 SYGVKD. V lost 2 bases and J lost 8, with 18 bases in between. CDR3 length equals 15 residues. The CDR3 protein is CAISESTASRDGYTF. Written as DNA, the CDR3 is TGTGCCATCAGTGAGAGCACAGCCAGCCGGGACGGCTACACCTTC.

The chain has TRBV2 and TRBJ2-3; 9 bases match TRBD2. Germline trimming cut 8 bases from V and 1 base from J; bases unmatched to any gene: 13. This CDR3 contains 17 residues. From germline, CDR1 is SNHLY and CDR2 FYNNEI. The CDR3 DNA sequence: TGTGCCAGCGGAGTAGCGGGGGCCAGAGGGGGCACAGATACGCAGTATTTT. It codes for CASGVAGARGGTDTQYF.

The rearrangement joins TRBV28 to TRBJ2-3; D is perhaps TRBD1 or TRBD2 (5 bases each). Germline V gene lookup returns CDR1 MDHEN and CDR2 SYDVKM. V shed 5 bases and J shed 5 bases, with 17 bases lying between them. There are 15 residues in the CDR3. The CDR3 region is CASSIAGTNVDTQYF. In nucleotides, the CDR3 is TGTGCCAGCAGTATTGCCGGGACCAACGTAGATACGCAGTATTTT.

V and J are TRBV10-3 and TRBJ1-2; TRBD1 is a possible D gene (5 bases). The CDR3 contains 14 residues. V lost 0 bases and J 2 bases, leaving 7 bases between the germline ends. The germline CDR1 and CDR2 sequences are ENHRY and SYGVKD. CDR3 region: CAISESGGNYGYTF. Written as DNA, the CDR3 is TGTGCCATCAGTGAGTCGGGGGGGAACTATGGCTACACCTTC.

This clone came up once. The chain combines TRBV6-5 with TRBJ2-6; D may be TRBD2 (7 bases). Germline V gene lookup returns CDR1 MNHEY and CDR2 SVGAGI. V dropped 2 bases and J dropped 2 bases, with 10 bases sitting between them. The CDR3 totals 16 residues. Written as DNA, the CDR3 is TGTGCCAGCAGTTACGAGGGGGGGCCTGGGGCCAACGTCCTGACTTTC. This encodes CASSYEGGPGANVLTF.

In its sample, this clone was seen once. CDR3 nucleotides: TGCGCCAGCAGCTTGGACTGGCAGGGAGGAGGGTCACCCCTCCACTTT. Amino acids: CASSLDWQGGGSPLHF. The chain links TRBV5-1 to TRBJ1-6; D possibly corresponds to TRBD1 (5 bases). Germline V lookup: CDR1 SGHRS, CDR2 YFSETQ. The CDR3 is made up of 16 amino acids. V dropped 0 bases and J dropped 10 bases, with 17 bases sitting between them. Based on the CDR3 plus reference TRBV5-1 and TRBJ1-6, the full variable domain is KAGVTQTPRYLIKTRGQQVTLSCSPISGHRSVSWYQQTPGQGLQFLFEYFSETQRNKGNFPGRFSGRQFSNSRSEMNVSTLELGDSALYLCASSLDWQGGGSPLHFGNGTRLTVT.

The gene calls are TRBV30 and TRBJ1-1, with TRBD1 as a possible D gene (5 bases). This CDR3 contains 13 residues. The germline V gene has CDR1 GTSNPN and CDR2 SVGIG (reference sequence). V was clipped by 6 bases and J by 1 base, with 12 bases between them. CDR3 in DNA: TGTGCCTGTACCCGGGGGGGGAACACTGAAGCTTTCTTT. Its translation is CACTRGGNTEAFF.

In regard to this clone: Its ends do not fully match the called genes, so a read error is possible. The CDR3 DNA reads as TGTGCCAGCAGGGAACAGAGGAACCGTTTC. Amino acid sequence: CASREQRNRF. The V and J genes are TRBV11-1 and TRBJ2-7; D unresolved. There are 10 residues in the CDR3. The germline CDR1 and CDR2 sequences are SGHAT and FQDESV (reference sequence). Full variable domain (rest looked up from reference TRBV11-1 and TRBJ2-7): EAEVAQSPRYKITEKSQAVAFWCDPISGHATLYWYRQILGQGPELLVQFQDESVVDDSQLPKDRFSAERLKGVDSTLKIQPAELGDSAMYLCASREQRNRFGPGTRLTVT.